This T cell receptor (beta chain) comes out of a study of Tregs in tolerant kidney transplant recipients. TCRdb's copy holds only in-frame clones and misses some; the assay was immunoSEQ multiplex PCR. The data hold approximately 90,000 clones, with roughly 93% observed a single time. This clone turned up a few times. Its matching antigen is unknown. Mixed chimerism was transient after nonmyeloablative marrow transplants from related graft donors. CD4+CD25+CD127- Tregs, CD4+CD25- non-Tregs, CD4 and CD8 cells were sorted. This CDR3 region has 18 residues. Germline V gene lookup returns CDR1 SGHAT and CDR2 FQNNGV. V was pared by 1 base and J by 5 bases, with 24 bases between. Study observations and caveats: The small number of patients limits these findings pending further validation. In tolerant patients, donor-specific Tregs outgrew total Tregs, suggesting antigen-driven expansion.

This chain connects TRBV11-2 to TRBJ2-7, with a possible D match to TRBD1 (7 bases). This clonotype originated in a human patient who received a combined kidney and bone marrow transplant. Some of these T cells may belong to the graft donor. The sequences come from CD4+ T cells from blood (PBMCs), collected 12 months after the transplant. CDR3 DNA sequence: TGTGCCAGCAGCTTAGTCCTCTTCGGAGGGGGCCGCCCCCACGAGCAGTACTTC. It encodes CASSLVLFGGGRPHEQYF.